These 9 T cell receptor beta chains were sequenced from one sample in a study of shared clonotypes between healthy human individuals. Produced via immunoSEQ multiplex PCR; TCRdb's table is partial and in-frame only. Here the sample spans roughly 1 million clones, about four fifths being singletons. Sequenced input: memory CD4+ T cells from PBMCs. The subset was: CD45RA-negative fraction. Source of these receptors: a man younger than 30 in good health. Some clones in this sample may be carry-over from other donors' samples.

The CDR3 region is CASSPGPPPYEQYF. CDR3 coding DNA: TGTGCCAGCAGTCCGGGACCGCCACCCTACGAGCAGTACTTC. V and J are TRBV2 and TRBJ2-7; D may correspond to TRBD1 or TRBD2 (5 bases each). The CDR3 consists of 14 residues. Germline CDR1 is SNHLY and CDR2 is FYNNEI. The ends were cut back, 5 bases at V and 2 bases at J, with 13 bases in the middle.

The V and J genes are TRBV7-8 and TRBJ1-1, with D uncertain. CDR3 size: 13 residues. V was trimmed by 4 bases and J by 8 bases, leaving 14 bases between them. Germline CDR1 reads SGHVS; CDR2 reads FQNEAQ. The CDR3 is CASSSPGFTEAFF. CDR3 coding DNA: TGTGCCAGCAGCTCGCCGGGGTTCACGGAAGCTTTCTTT.

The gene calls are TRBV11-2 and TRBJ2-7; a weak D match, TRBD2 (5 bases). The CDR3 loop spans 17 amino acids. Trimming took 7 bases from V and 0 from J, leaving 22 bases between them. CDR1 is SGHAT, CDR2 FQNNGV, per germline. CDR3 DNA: TGTGCCAGCACCCACACCGGGGTCGGTATCCCCTCCTACGAGCAGTACTTC. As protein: CASTHTGVGIPSYEQYF.

The DNA of the CDR3 is TGTGCCAGCAGCTTAGTACGCAACAATGAGCAGTTCTTC. This translates into CASSLVRNNEQFF. V usage is TRBV11-3 and J usage is TRBJ2-1, with D unclear. V was trimmed by 1 base and J by 5 bases, leaving 6 bases between them. Germline CDR1 and CDR2: SGHNT and YENEEA. The CDR3 spans 13 residues. Drawing the rest from reference TRBV11-3 and TRBJ2-1, the complete variable domain is EAGVVQSPRYKIIEKKQPVAFWCNPISGHNTLYWYLQNLGQGPELLIRYENEEAVDDSQLPKDRFSAERLKGVDSTLKIQPAELGDSAVYLCASSLVRNNEQFFGPGTRLTVL.

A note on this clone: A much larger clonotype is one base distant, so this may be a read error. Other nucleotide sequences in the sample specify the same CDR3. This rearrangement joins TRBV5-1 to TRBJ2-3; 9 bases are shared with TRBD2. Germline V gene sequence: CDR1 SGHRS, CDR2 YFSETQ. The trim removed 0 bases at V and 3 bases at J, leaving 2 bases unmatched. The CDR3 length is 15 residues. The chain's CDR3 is CASSLGLAGTDTQYF. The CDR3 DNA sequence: TGCGCCAGCAGCTTGGGCCTAGCGGGGACAGATACGCAGTATTTT.

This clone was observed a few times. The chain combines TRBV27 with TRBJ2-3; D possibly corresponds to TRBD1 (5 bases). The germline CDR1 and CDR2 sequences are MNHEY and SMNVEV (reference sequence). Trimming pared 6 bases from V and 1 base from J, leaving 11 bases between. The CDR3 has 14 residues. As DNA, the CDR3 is TGTGCCAGCAGCCGACAGTGGGGCACAGATACGCAGTATTTT. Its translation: CASSRQWGTDTQYF.

CDR3 sequence: CASSTLVGANNYGYTF. CDR3 nucleotides: TGTGCCAGCAGTACCTTGGTGGGGGCTAATAACTATGGCTACACCTTC. V gene TRBV27 combines with J gene TRBJ1-2; TRBD1 might be the D (6 bases). V gave up 5 bases and J gave up 1 base, with 17 bases separating them. Per the germline V gene, CDR1 is MNHEY and CDR2 is SMNVEV (reference sequence). The CDR3 runs 16 residues.

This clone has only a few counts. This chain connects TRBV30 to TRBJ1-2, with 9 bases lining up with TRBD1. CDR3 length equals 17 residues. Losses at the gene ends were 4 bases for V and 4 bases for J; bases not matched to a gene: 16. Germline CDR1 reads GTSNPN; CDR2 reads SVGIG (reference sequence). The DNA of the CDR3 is TGTGCCTGGACTCCGCCGGGACAGGGTTTCGGTAGCTATGGCTACACCTTC. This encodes CAWTPPGQGFGSYGYTF. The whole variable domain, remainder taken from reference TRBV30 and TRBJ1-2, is SQTIHQWPATLVQPVGSPLSLECTVEGTSNPNLYWYRQAAGRGLQLLFYSVGIGQISSEVPQNLSASRPQDRQFILSSKKLLLSDSGFYLCAWTPPGQGFGSYGYTFGSGTRLTVV.

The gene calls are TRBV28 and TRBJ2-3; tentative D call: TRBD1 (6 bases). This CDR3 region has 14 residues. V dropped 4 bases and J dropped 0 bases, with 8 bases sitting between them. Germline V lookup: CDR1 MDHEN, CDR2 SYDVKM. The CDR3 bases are TGTGCCAGCAGTTCAGGGGAGAGCACAGATACGCAGTATTTT. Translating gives CASSSGESTDTQYF.